These 22 T cell receptor beta chains share one sample of origin, sequenced in a study of shared clonotypes between healthy human individuals. The protocol was immunoSEQ multiplex PCR, while the TCRdb copy is restricted to in-frame clones and leaves out a portion. This sample has about 2.4 million clones, with over 85% found just once. Sequencing was performed on naive CD4+ T cells from PBMCs. As for subset: CD45RA+ positively selected. These receptors originate from a man aged 18-30 years in good health. Some clones in this sample may be carry-over from other donors' samples.

This CDR3 is CASSQDPTSYEQYF. CDR3 nucleotide sequence: TGCGCCAGCAGCCAAGACCCCACTAGTTACGAGCAGTACTTC. This chain links TRBV4-1 with TRBJ2-7; tentatively, D is TRBD2 (5 bases). CDR1 MGHRA and CDR2 YSYEKL come from the germline V gene. The length of the CDR3 is 14 residues. With 0 bases removed from V and 4 bases from J, the gap between germline ends came to 10 bases.

The V call is TRBV18, the J call TRBJ1-1, with D uncertain. CDR3 length: 13 residues. V was clipped by 2 bases and J by 11 bases, with 15 bases between them. CDR1 KGHSH and CDR2 LQKENI come from the germline V gene. CDR3 sequence: CASSPETRGYAFF. CDR3 coding DNA: TGTGCCAGCTCACCAGAAACTCGCGGGTATGCTTTCTTT.

The chain uses TRBV9 and TRBJ2-3; a weak D match, TRBD2 (6 bases). Germline V gives CDR1 SGDLS, CDR2 YYNGEE. The CDR3 covers 16 residues. Trimming left V 4 bases short and J 0 bases short, with 15 bases between. As DNA, the CDR3 is TGTGCCAGCAGCCCCCTGGGGGGATCTAGCACAGATACGCAGTATTTT. This codes for CASSPLGGSSTDTQYF. The variable domain in full, completed from reference TRBV9 and TRBJ2-3, reads DSGVTQTPKHLITATGQRVTLRCSPRSGDLSVYWYQQSLDQGLQFLIQYYNGEERAKGNILERFSAQQFPDLHSELNLSSLELGDSALYFCASSPLGGSSTDTQYFGPGTRLTVL.

The chain links TRBV11-2 to TRBJ2-5; D may match TRBD1 or TRBD2 (5 bases each). The germline V gene has CDR1 SGHAT and CDR2 FQNNGV. The CDR3 is 14 residues long. Trimming removed 5 bases at V and 2 bases at J, with 12 bases between. This CDR3 is CASSPGAGQETQYF. In DNA, the CDR3 is TGTGCCAGCAGCCCCGGGGCAGGGCAAGAGACCCAGTACTTC. The full variable domain, with the rest looked up from reference TRBV11-2 and TRBJ2-5, is EAGVAQSPRYKIIEKRQSVAFWCNPISGHATLYWYQQILGQGPKLLIQFQNNGVVDDSQLPKDRFSAERLKGVDSTLKIQPAKLEDSAVYLCASSPGAGQETQYFGPGTRLLVL.

Of note for this clone: The same CDR3 also results from other DNA sequences found in this sample. The genes are TRBV30 and TRBJ1-3, with 7 nucleotides matching TRBD1. Germline assignment: CDR1 GTSNPN and CDR2 SVGIG (reference sequence). This CDR3 region has 13 residues. V lost 5 bases and J lost 0; bases outside the gene matches: 1. DNA for the CDR3: TGTGCCTGGTCAGGGGGCTCTGGAAACACCATATATTTT. This gives the protein CAWSGGSGNTIYF.

Note on this clone: The same CDR3 is also encoded by other DNA sequences in this sample. The chain carries TRBV28 and TRBJ2-7; perhaps D is TRBD1 or TRBD2 (5 bases each). This CDR3 has 12 residues. In germline, CDR1 is MDHEN, CDR2 SYDVKM. Trimming took off 7 bases at V and 3 bases at J, with 10 bases between the two ends. The CDR3 region has the DNA TGTGCCAGCATTGGGGGAAGCTACGAGCAGTACTTC. Protein: CASIGGSYEQYF. The full variable domain, in which reference TRBV28 and TRBJ2-7 provide the parts outside the CDR3, is DVKVTQSSRYLVKRTGEKVFLECVQDMDHENMFWYRQDPGLGLRLIYFSYDVKMKEKGDIPEGYSVSREKKERFSLILESASTNQTSMYLCASIGGSYEQYFGPGTRLTVT.

This chain uses TRBV30 with TRBJ2-5; TRBD1 matches 9 bases. Germline V gene data show CDR1 as GTSNPN and CDR2 as SVGIG (reference sequence). The J segment lost 4 bases and the V segment lost 5 bases, leaving 11 bases of the junction unmatched. This CDR3 has 15 amino acids. The chain's CDR3 is CAWAGGTGSRETQYF. The DNA of the CDR3 is TGTGCCTGGGCCGGGGGGACAGGGAGTCGAGAGACCCAGTACTTC.

V is TRBV7-3 and J is TRBJ1-1; D remains unclear. Germline lookup yields CDR1 SGHTA and CDR2 FQGTGA. The CDR3 runs 13 residues. V lost 3 bases, J lost 4 bases, and 9 bases lay in between. Written as DNA, the CDR3 is TGTGCCAGCAGCTTCTCTCTTGGCACTGAAGCTTTCTTT. The encoded protein is CASSFSLGTEAFF.

The rearrangement links TRBV7-6 to TRBJ2-2; 7 positions match TRBD2. V lost 4 bases and J lost 5; bases outside the gene matches: 13. CDR3 length: 17 amino acids. The germline V gene encodes CDR1 SGHVS and CDR2 FNYEAQ. In nucleotides, the CDR3 is TGTGCCAGCAGCTCCGTCCGTAATCGCGGGAGAACCGGGGAGCTGTTTTTT. Translation gives CASSSVRNRGRTGELFF.

J is TRBJ2-1 and V is TRBV5-1; 11 bases line up with TRBD2. After removal of 4 bases from V and 9 bases from J, the junction contained 3 bases not matched to a gene. This CDR3 region has 13 residues. Germline-derived CDR1 and CDR2 are SGHRS and YFSETQ. The CDR3 coding sequence is TGCGCCAGCAGCCTGACTAGCGGGGCTGAGCAGTTCTTC. It is translated as CASSLTSGAEQFF.

The chain has TRBV5-1 and TRBJ1-5; D ambiguous. Germline assignment: CDR1 SGHRS and CDR2 YFSETQ. The V gene lost 3 bases and the J gene lost 5 bases, with 9 bases spanning the gap. The CDR3 contains 13 residues. DNA of the CDR3: TGCGCCAGCAGCTCCAGTTTGGATCAGCCCCAGCATTTT. It encodes CASSSSLDQPQHF.

This clone came up once. V gene TRBV6-1 combines with J gene TRBJ2-5, with D perhaps matching TRBD1 (7 bases). The last part of the DNA fits TRBJ2-7 better; the J call may be wrong. CDR1 is MNHNS, CDR2 SASEGT, per germline. The CDR3 spans 15 residues. The CDR3, as DNA: TGTGCCAGCAGCGCCGACAGGGACTTCTCCTACGAGCAGTACTTC. It yields the protein CASSADRDFSYEQYF.

On this clone itself: Additional DNA sequences in this sample encode the identical CDR3. The chain is built from TRBV7-2 and TRBJ2-7; TRBD1 might be the D (5 bases). V was pared by 0 bases and J by 1 base, with 7 bases between. The germline gives CDR1 SGHTA, CDR2 FQGNSA. The CDR3 sequence is 14 residues long. The chain's CDR3 is CASSLARVSYEQYF. CDR3 bases: TGTGCCAGCAGCTTAGCCAGGGTTTCCTACGAGCAGTACTTC.

This chain connects TRBV6-5 to TRBJ2-7, with D uncertain. The CDR3 consists of 13 residues. Trimming cost V 9 bases and J 7 bases, with 19 bases left between them. Germline-derived CDR1 and CDR2 are MNHEY and SVGAGI. This chain's CDR3 is CASMPSGSGEQYF. The CDR3 nucleotides are TGTGCCAGTATGCCGTCCGGCTCGGGTGAGCAGTACTTC.

This chain connects TRBV11-2 to TRBJ2-1; 13 bases are a match to TRBD2. The CDR3 has 19 residues. After removal of 2 bases from V and 2 bases from J, the junction contained 9 bases not matched to a gene. CDR1 and CDR2 from the germline V gene are SGHAT and FQNNGV. The DNA for the CDR3 is TGTGCCAGCAGCTTATTGTGGACTAGCGGGAGTACAGCCTACAATGAGCAGTTCTTC. This codes for CASSLLWTSGSTAYNEQFF.

Concerning this clone: The junction departs from germline at one end; a sequencing error may be responsible. The V gene is TRBV10-3, the J gene TRBJ2-7, with 14 bases fitting TRBD2. CDR1 and CDR2 (germline): ENHRY, SYGVKD. The CDR3 has 12 residues. DNA of the CDR3: TGTGCCACCGGACTAGCGGGGGGTCTGCTAGACTTC. Its translation: CATGLAGGLLDF.

The rearrangement joins TRBV4-2 to TRBJ2-5; D remains ambiguous. V gave up 4 bases and J gave up 1 base, with 19 bases separating them. Germline V gene lookup returns CDR1 LGHNA and CDR2 YNFKEQ. There are 17 residues in the CDR3. CDR3 region: CASSRPPQLFTQETQYF. CDR3 nucleotides: TGTGCCAGCAGCCGCCCCCCCCAGCTATTCACCCAAGAGACCCAGTACTTC.

The gene calls are TRBV7-7 and TRBJ2-1; no clear D gene. Per germline, CDR1 SSHAT and CDR2 FNYEAQ (reference sequence). The CDR3 has 17 residues. The V end lost 1 base, the J end lost 0 bases, and 13 bases lay between the germline ends. For the CDR3, the DNA is TGTGCCAGCAGCTTAGGGCTCCAGCGTAGCTCCTACAATGAGCAGTTCTTC. It translates to CASSLGLQRSSYNEQFF. Full variable domain (rest looked up from reference TRBV7-7 and TRBJ2-1): GAGVSQSPRYKVTKRGQDVTLRCDPISSHATLYWYQQALGQGPEFLTYFNYEAQPDKSGLPSDRFSAERPEGSISTLTIQRTEQRDSAMYRCASSLGLQRSSYNEQFFGPGTRLTVL.

This clone was seen more than once but under ten times. Other DNA sequences of this sample code for an identical CDR3. The chain joins TRBV5-1 to TRBJ2-5; D possibly corresponds to TRBD1 (5 bases). Germline V gene sequence: CDR1 SGHRS, CDR2 YFSETQ. The CDR3 has 14 amino acids. V shed 0 bases and J shed 4 bases, with 10 bases lying between them. CDR3 sequence: CASSLVPTGETQYF. The DNA for the CDR3 is TGCGCCAGCAGCTTGGTCCCTACAGGAGAGACCCAGTACTTC.

Details on this clone: The sample has other DNA sequences that encode this CDR3 too. The V gene is TRBV20-1, the J gene TRBJ2-1; no definite D call. This CDR3 is 11 amino acids long. Trimming removed 6 bases at V and 6 bases at J, with 9 bases between. CDR1 and CDR2 from the germline V gene are DFQATT and SNEGSKA (reference sequence). CDR3 protein: CSASRGNEQFF. CDR3 DNA sequence: TGCAGTGCCAGTCGAGGCAATGAGCAGTTCTTC.

The CDR3 bases are TGCGCCAGCAGCCGCCGACGGGGGGCGGGCACCGGGGAGCTGTTTTTT. It specifies CASSRRRGAGTGELFF. The chain joins TRBV4-3 to TRBJ2-2, with D possibly TRBD2 on 7 matching bases. V was pared by 4 bases and J by 4 bases, with 16 bases between. CDR3 length equals 16 residues. The germline V gene has CDR1 LGHNA and CDR2 YSLEER.

J is TRBJ2-5 and V is TRBV6-1; TRBD1 is a possible D gene (6 bases). The V gene's germline CDR1 is MNHNS and CDR2 SASEGT. CDR3 length equals 13 residues. Trimming stripped 8 bases from V and 2 bases from J, with 12 bases between. The CDR3 loop is CASGKGDQETQYF. The DNA of the CDR3 is TGTGCCAGCGGGAAGGGGGATCAAGAGACCCAGTACTTC.